One sample yielded the 9 T cell receptor beta chains listed below, sequenced in a study of breast tumors, draining lymph nodes, adjacent tissues. TCRdb itself ran the multiplex PCR reads through MiXCR, one entry per CDR3 protein. The sample holds 20,000 to 25,000 distinct CDR3 sequences, almost 70% seen once. Sequences were obtained from tumor-adjacent breast tissue. These receptor sequences come from a female donor with breast cancer. Some clones in this sample may be carry-over from other donors' samples.

The chain recombines TRBV13 with TRBJ2-1, with 8 bases matching TRBD1. This CDR3 region has 14 residues. Trimming at V came to 5 bases and at J to 8 bases, leaving 8 bases not matched to a gene. CDR1 is PRHDT and CDR2 is FYEKMQ in the germline V gene (reference sequence). The chain's CDR3 is CASSIPGGGDEQFF. The CDR3 region has the DNA TGTGCCAGCAGCATACCAGGGGGCGGAGATGAGCAGTTCTTC.

The chain joins TRBV6-5 to TRBJ2-1; 9 bases match TRBD1. Losses at the gene ends were 0 bases for V and 10 bases for J; bases not matched to a gene: 7. CDR1 is MNHEY, CDR2 SVGAGI, per germline. The CDR3 is 15 amino acids. The DNA of the CDR3 is TGTGCCAGCAGTTACTCTGGGACAGGGACGATGGAGCAGTTCTTC. Its protein is CASSYSGTGTMEQFF.

This clonotype has at least ten counts. This chain links TRBV24-1 with TRBJ1-4; D possibly corresponds to TRBD1 (6 bases). Germline CDR1 KGHDR, CDR2 SFDVKD. V gave up 3 bases and J gave up 8 bases, with 15 bases separating them. The CDR3 has 15 amino acids. This CDR3 reads CATSDATTGSEKLFF. CDR3 DNA: TGTGCCACCAGTGATGCGACCACAGGGAGCGAAAAACTGTTTTTT.

The rearrangement uses TRBV12-3 or TRBV12-4 and TRBJ1-5; D is possibly TRBD1 (5 bases). The V gene lost 3 bases and the J gene lost 1 base, with 19 bases spanning the gap. The CDR3 spans 18 residues. Here the CDR3 DNA reads TGTGCCAGCAGTTTTCGGCAGGGAGGGAGGTCCAGCAATCAGCCCCAGCATTTT. Amino acids: CASSFRQGGRSSNQPQHF.

The chain recombines TRBV3-1 with TRBJ2-3, with D unresolved. The CDR3 extends over 13 amino acids. Germline CDR1 is LGHDT and CDR2 is YNNKEL (reference sequence). The ends were cut back, 6 bases at V and 3 bases at J, with 10 bases in the middle. CDR3 in amino acids: CASSLLQTDTQYF. The CDR3 DNA follows: TGTGCCAGCAGTCTACTCCAGACAGATACGCAGTATTTT.

This chain connects TRBV20-1 to TRBJ1-2; D perhaps matches TRBD1 (5 bases). The CDR3 extends over 13 amino acids. Germline V gene data show CDR1 as DFQATT and CDR2 as SNEGSKA (reference sequence). The V and J ends lost 0 bases and 2 bases respectively, with 7 bases between them. DNA of the CDR3: TGCAGTGCTAGAGATCGGACAAACTATGGCTACACCTTC. This sequence encodes CSARDRTNYGYTF.

V gene TRBV3-1 combines with J gene TRBJ2-5; D not certain. Between the trimmed V and J ends, which lost 0 bases and 6 bases, there was a span of 14 bases. The germline gives CDR1 LGHDT, CDR2 YNNKEL (reference sequence). There are 15 residues in the CDR3. CDR3 amino acids: CASSQDSAGLKTQYF. The CDR3 coding sequence is TGTGCCAGCAGCCAAGATTCCGCCGGGCTGAAGACCCAGTACTTC.

The chain joins TRBV7-6 to TRBJ2-5, with 8 bases lining up with TRBD2. Germline CDR1 and CDR2: SGHVS and FNYEAQ. The V segment lost 1 base and the J segment 5 bases; nucleotides outside the gene matches: 9. This CDR3 is built from 16 residues. The CDR3 sequence is CASSLVAAGVGETQYF. The CDR3 DNA reads as TGTGCCAGCAGCTTAGTGGCAGCGGGAGTGGGGGAGACCCAGTACTTC. The whole variable domain, filled in from reference TRBV7-6 and TRBJ2-5, reads GAGVSQSPRYKVTKRGQDVALRCDPISGHVSLYWYRQALGQGPEFLTYFNYEAQQDKSGLPNDRFSAERPEGSISTLTIQRTEQRDSAMYRCASSLVAAGVGETQYFGPGTRLLVL.

Regarding this clonotype: A much larger clonotype is one base distant, so this may be a read error. The chain uses TRBV28 and TRBJ2-3; D is undetermined. The V end lost 10 bases, the J end lost 4 bases, and 18 bases lay between the germline ends. Looked up from germline, CDR1 is MDHEN and CDR2 is SYDVKM. The CDR3 contains 14 residues. CDR3: CATADSDLADTQYF. CDR3 nucleotide sequence: TGTGCCACCGCAGACTCCGATCTAGCAGATACGCAGTATTTT.